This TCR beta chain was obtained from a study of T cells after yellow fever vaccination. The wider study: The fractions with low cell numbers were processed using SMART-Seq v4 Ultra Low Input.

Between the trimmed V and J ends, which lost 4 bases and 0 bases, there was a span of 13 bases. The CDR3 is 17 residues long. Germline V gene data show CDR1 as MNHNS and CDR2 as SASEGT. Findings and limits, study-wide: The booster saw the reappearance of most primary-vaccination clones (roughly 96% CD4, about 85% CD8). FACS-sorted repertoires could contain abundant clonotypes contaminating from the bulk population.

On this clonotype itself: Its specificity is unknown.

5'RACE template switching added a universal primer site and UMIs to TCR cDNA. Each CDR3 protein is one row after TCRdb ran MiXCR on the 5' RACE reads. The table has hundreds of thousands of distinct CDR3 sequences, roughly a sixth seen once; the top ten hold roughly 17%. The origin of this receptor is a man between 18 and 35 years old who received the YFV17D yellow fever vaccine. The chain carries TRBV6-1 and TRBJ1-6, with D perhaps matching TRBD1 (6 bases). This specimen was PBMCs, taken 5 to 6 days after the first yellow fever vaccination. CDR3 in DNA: TGTGCCAGCAGTGGGGCCTTCAGGGGCTCCTATAATTCACCCCTCCACTTT. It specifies CASSGAFRGSYNSPLHF.